This T cell receptor beta chain was identified in a study of cytomegalovirus exposure and HLA in healthy donors. Study observations and caveats: TCR beta chain V- and J-gene trimming was linked, in a later analysis, to a missense variant in DCLRE1C.

About this clone itself: The antigen remains undetermined.

The CDR3 is 15 residues long. In germline, CDR1 is SEHNR, CDR2 FQNEAQ (reference sequence). 60 Vbeta and 13 Jbeta primers were used in PCR. The assay was immunoSEQ multiplex PCR, and TCRdb's table has in-frame clones only and misses some. Recorded for this sample: about 44,000 clones. This chain uses TRBV7-9 with TRBJ2-5; TRBD2 aligns across 9 bases. Gene TRBJ2-7 matches the end of the DNA better, so the J call may be wrong. The sequence derives from a male donor in good health and CMV-seronegative. Sequencing was performed on PBMCs. The CDR3, as DNA: TGTGCCAGCAGCCCCCGACTAGCGGAACACTACGAGCAGTACTTC. Its protein is CASSPRLAEHYEQYF.